Listed here are 26 T cell receptor beta chains from one sample, sequenced in a study of spatial heterogeneity in lung cancer. Time point indicated: blood taken at disease recurrence. The sequenced material consisted of unsorted whole RNA from tumor, nontumor lung or frozen PBMC. TCRdb analysed the 5' RACE reads with MiXCR anew, one entry per CDR3 protein. Found here are around 10,000 distinct CDR3 sequences, around 3.9% of them singletons; the top ten hold 15% to 20%. The material was PBMCs, obtained at recurrence. These receptors all come from a female donor with early-stage non-small cell lung cancer.

This clonotype was recorded at least ten times. The germline gene is not matched at one end of the junction; a read error may be the cause. With the library built for alpha chains, this beta chain is off target and its frequency is not meaningful. This chain links TRBV29-1 with TRBJ1-1; maybe TRBD1 (5 bases). Germline V gene data show CDR1 as SQVTM and CDR2 as ANQGSEA. This CDR3 comprises 13 residues. The CDR3 DNA is TGCAGCGTTGAAGTCACAGGTTCCTATGAAGCTTTCTTC. It translates to CSVEVTGSYEAFF.

This clonotype was detected many times. Because this beta chain is a stray read in a library intended to capture alpha chains, its abundance should not be given much weight. This rearrangement joins TRBV2 to TRBJ1-2; 10 bases map to TRBD1. Germline values: CDR1 SNHLY, CDR2 FYNNEI. Unmatched junction bases numbered 6, after V lost 6 bases and J lost 8 bases. This CDR3 has 13 amino acids. The CDR3 DNA follows: TGTGCCAGCAGCGAGACAGGGGGCCAAGGCTACACCTTC. Translating it yields CASSETGGQGYTF.

This clonotype was recorded many times. This beta chain lies outside the target of a library built for alpha chains; its clone size means little. J is TRBJ1-5 and V is TRBV2; D is unresolved. Trimming shortened V by 7 bases and J by 5 bases, and 9 bases separated the two germline ends. The CDR3 has 12 residues. Per germline, CDR1 SNHLY and CDR2 FYNNEI. CDR3 sequence reads: CASNKADQPQHF. CDR3 coding DNA: TGTGCCAGCAATAAAGCGGATCAGCCCCAGCATTTT.

This clonotype was seen many times. Since the library was made to target alpha chains, this beta chain is a stray read and its abundance is not meaningful. The chain recombines TRBV7-8 with TRBJ2-1, with D possibly being TRBD1 (6 bases). Trimming shortened V by 6 bases and J by 1 base, and 19 bases separated the two germline ends. Germline-derived CDR1 and CDR2 are SGHVS and FQNEAQ. The CDR3 covers 17 residues. CDR3 DNA: TGTGCCAGCAGAGGTACCGGACAGTCTATGTCCTACAATGAGCAGTTCTTC. The encoded protein is CASRGTGQSMSYNEQFF.

This clonotype was counted at least ten times. Since the library was made to target alpha chains, this beta chain is a stray read and its abundance is not meaningful. The CDR3 DNA reads TGTGCCAGCGCAAATAGGGGCTCCTACGAGCAGTACTTC. Residues: CASANRGSYEQYF. The chain joins TRBV6-5 to TRBJ2-7; D is possibly TRBD1 (5 bases). This CDR3 has 13 residues. Germline CDR1 reads MNHEY; CDR2 reads SVGAGI. Trimming shortened V by 8 bases and J by 0 bases, and 11 bases separated the two germline ends.

This clonotype was detected ten times or more. With the library built for alpha chains, this beta chain is off target and its frequency is not meaningful. V is TRBV27 and J is TRBJ2-1; D unclear. Germline V CDR1 and CDR2: MNHEY, SMNVEV (reference sequence). V was shortened by 1 base and J by 0 bases, with 4 bases between the two germline ends. The CDR3 runs 14 residues. CDR3 DNA: TGTGCCAGCAGTTTATTCAACTCCTACAATGAGCAGTTCTTC. Encoded protein: CASSLFNSYNEQFF.

This clonotype was recorded at least ten times. In a library made to pick up alpha chains, this beta chain is a stray read with a size that means little. This chain connects TRBV29-1 to TRBJ1-2, with no clear D. From germline, CDR1 is SQVTM and CDR2 ANQGSEA. The CDR3 has 11 amino acids. The ends were cut back, 0 bases at V and 7 bases at J, with 6 bases in the middle. This chain's CDR3 is CSVEDPTGYTF. The CDR3 bases are TGCAGCGTTGAAGACCCCACTGGCTACACCTTC.

About this clonotype: The size of this beta chain means little, since it is a stray read in a library made for alpha chains. V is TRBV20-1 and J is TRBJ1-1; no definite D call. The CDR3 runs 13 residues. With 6 bases removed from V and 0 bases from J, the gap between germline ends came to 11 bases. CDR1 and CDR2 (germline): DFQATT, SNEGSKA (reference sequence). This CDR3 is CSAPEDLNTEAFF. The CDR3 coding sequence is TGCAGTGCCCCCGAGGACTTGAACACTGAAGCTTTCTTT.

This clonotype was seen repeatedly, ten times or more. Found in a library prepared for alpha chains, this beta chain is an off-target read, and its abundance has little meaning. The chain carries TRBV20-1 and TRBJ2-1, with TRBD2 identical over 13 bases. CDR1 and CDR2 (germline): DFQATT, SNEGSKA (reference sequence). This CDR3 has 18 residues. Trimming at V came to 3 bases and at J to 5 bases, leaving 13 bases not matched to a gene. CDR3 residues: CSASDPKLAGGLHNEQFF. For the CDR3, the DNA is TGCAGTGCTAGTGACCCAAAACTAGCGGGGGGGCTCCACAATGAGCAGTTCTTC.

This clonotype has at least ten counts. Found in a library prepared for alpha chains, this beta chain is an off-target read, and its abundance has little meaning. The CDR3: CASSSRQITGELFF. In nucleotides, the CDR3 is TGTGCCAGCAGTTCTAGGCAAATCACCGGGGAGCTGTTTTTT. This chain connects TRBV2 to TRBJ2-2; no definite D call. Per the germline V gene, CDR1 is SNHLY and CDR2 is FYNNEI. This CDR3 comprises 14 residues. The V gene lost 5 bases and the J gene lost 4 bases, with 11 bases spanning the gap.

There are many counts of this clonotype. This beta chain was picked up by a library intended for alpha chains and is off target, so its count carries little meaning. The rearrangement joins TRBV4-3 to TRBJ1-4; no reliable D call. Trimming shortened V by 3 bases and J by 0 bases, and 8 bases separated the two germline ends. This CDR3 has 15 residues. In germline, CDR1 is LGHNA, CDR2 YSLEER. The CDR3 is CASSQEISTNEKLFF. The CDR3 DNA follows: TGCGCCAGCAGCCAGGAGATCTCAACTAATGAAAAACTGTTTTTT.

A note on this clonotype: The library was designed around alpha chains, so this beta chain is a stray read whose abundance carries little weight. The chain carries TRBV6-2 or TRBV6-3 and TRBJ2-5; 10 bases align to TRBD1. The CDR3 is made up of 13 amino acids. Germline CDR1 reads MNHEY; CDR2 reads SVGEGT. Trimming took 6 bases from V and 5 from J; bases not matched to a gene: 3. The CDR3 sequence: CASRTGGRETQYF. CDR3 bases: TGTGCCAGCAGGACAGGGGGCCGCGAGACCCAGTACTTC.

The sample holds many counts of this clonotype. This beta chain turned up in a library designed for alpha chains; as an off-target read, its abundance says little. This chain joins TRBV3-1 and TRBJ2-2; D gene ambiguous. Germline V gene sequence: CDR1 LGHDT, CDR2 YNNKEL (reference sequence). The CDR3 loop spans 14 amino acids. V was cut by 1 base and J by 2 bases, with 5 bases left in between. CDR3 nucleotides: TGTGCCAGCAGCCAAGCATTCAACACCGGGGAGCTGTTTTTT. Translation: CASSQAFNTGELFF. Variable domain in full (rest from reference TRBV3-1 and TRBJ2-2): DTAVSQTPKYLVTQMGNDKSIKCEQNLGHDTMYWYKQDSKKFLKIMFSYNNKELIINETVPNRFSPKSPDKAHLNLHINSLELGDSAVYFCASSQAFNTGELFFGEGSRLTVL.

This clonotype was seen ten or more times. Because this beta chain is a stray read in a library intended to capture alpha chains, its abundance should not be given much weight. This chain uses TRBV18 with TRBJ1-5; D might be TRBD1 (5 bases). CDR1 is KGHSH, CDR2 LQKENI, per germline. The CDR3 is made up of 15 amino acids. Trimming left V 2 bases short and J 5 bases short, with 13 bases between. CDR3 DNA sequence: TGTGCCAGCTCACCAGTAGGGGTAGAGGATCAGCCCCAGCATTTT. Its translation: CASSPVGVEDQPQHF. Full variable domain (missing parts from reference TRBV18 and TRBJ1-5): NAGVMQNPRHLVRRRGQEARLRCSPMKGHSHVYWYRQLPEEGLKFMVYLQKENIIDESGMPKERFSAEFPKEGPSILRIQQVVRGDSAAYFCASSPVGVEDQPQHFGDGTRLSIL.

This clonotype was counted ten times or more. This beta chain came through as a stray read in a library set up for alpha chains, and its size says little. This sequence joins TRBV20-1 and TRBJ1-5; tentatively, D is TRBD1 (5 bases). CDR1 and CDR2 from the germline V gene are DFQATT and SNEGSKA (reference sequence). CDR3 size: 14 residues. V was cut by 2 bases and J by 0 bases, with 8 bases left in between. The CDR3 DNA sequence: TGCAGTGCTAGACAGGGACCTAGCAATCAGCCCCAGCATTTT. Its translation: CSARQGPSNQPQHF.

This clonotype was seen ten or more times. As an off-target read in a library built for alpha chains, this beta chain has a frequency of little significance. J is TRBJ1-1 and V is TRBV10-3; possible D gene TRBD1, 5 bases. V was cut by 6 bases and J by 3 bases, with 17 bases left in between. Germline CDR1 and CDR2: ENHRY and SYGVKD. The CDR3 is 15 residues long. The chain's CDR3 is CAISLRVGAYTEAFF. The CDR3 DNA reads TGTGCCATCAGCCTCAGGGTGGGAGCTTACACTGAAGCTTTCTTT.

This clonotype is termed medium-sized. Sequence at one end of the junction differs from germline and may be a read error. As an off-target read in a library built for alpha chains, this beta chain has a frequency of little significance. The chain combines TRBV20-1 with TRBJ2-3, with TRBD2 identical over 7 bases. This CDR3 region has 14 residues. Germline CDR1 DFQATT, CDR2 SNEGSKA (reference sequence). This chain's CDR3 is CGAGKVGSTDTQYF. In nucleotides, the CDR3 is TGTGGAGCGGGGAAAGTTGGGAGCACAGATACGCAGTATTTT.

This clonotype was recorded a few times. With the library built for alpha chains, this beta chain is off target and its frequency is not meaningful. V usage is TRBV7-8 and J usage is TRBJ2-2; D is unresolved. This CDR3 has 15 residues. Germline-derived CDR1 and CDR2 are SGHVS and FQNEAQ. Between the trimmed V and J ends, which lost 0 bases and 4 bases, there was a span of 9 bases. The chain's CDR3 is CASSLAGASTGELFF. CDR3 sequence (DNA): TGTGCCAGCAGCTTAGCGGGTGCGAGCACCGGGGAGCTGTTTTTT.

This clonotype has a handful of counts. As an off-target read in a library built for alpha chains, this beta chain has a frequency of little significance. The genes are TRBV13 and TRBJ2-5; 7 positions match TRBD2. Germline V gives CDR1 PRHDT, CDR2 FYEKMQ (reference sequence). This CDR3 is 14 amino acids long. Trimming cost V 4 bases and J 9 bases; bases outside gene matches: 11. CDR3 protein: CASSSTAGGLAQYF. The CDR3 DNA sequence: TGTGCCAGCAGCTCAACCGCCGGGGGGTTGGCCCAGTACTTC.

This clonotype was observed at least ten times. A library made for alpha chains picked up this beta chain off target, so its size means little. This chain uses TRBV6-1 with TRBJ2-7; 8 bases align to TRBD2. V was pared by 4 bases and J by 4 bases, with 12 bases of the junction left unmatched. CDR3 length equals 16 residues. Germline V lookup: CDR1 MNHNS, CDR2 SASEGT. This CDR3 reads CASSGTPRLATYEQYF. The CDR3 coding sequence is TGTGCCAGCAGTGGAACCCCAAGACTAGCGACGTACGAGCAGTACTTC.

The sample holds many counts of this clonotype. Little can be read into the size of this beta chain, an off-target read in a library designed for alpha chains. This chain connects TRBV20-1 to TRBJ2-3; 9 bases line up with TRBD2. The CDR3 extends over 15 amino acids. The trim removed 4 bases at V and 0 bases at J, leaving 5 bases unmatched. Germline assignment: CDR1 DFQATT and CDR2 SNEGSKA (reference sequence). CDR3 bases: TGCAGTGCTACCGGCGGGGGGGGGAGCACAGATACGCAGTATTTT. Its translation is CSATGGGGSTDTQYF.

This clonotype has ten or more counts. Being off target in a library aimed at alpha chains, this beta chain has a size of little meaning. The chain employs TRBV5-5 and TRBJ2-2, with D unclear. There are 14 residues in the CDR3. The germline V gene has CDR1 SGHKS and CDR2 YYEKEE (reference sequence). Trimming cost V 0 bases and J 0 bases, with 3 bases left between them. CDR3 sequence (DNA): TGTGCCAGCAGCTTGGCCGCGAACACCGGGGAGCTGTTTTTT. This translates into CASSLAANTGELFF.

In this sample, this clonotype turned up many times. With the library built for alpha chains, this beta chain is off target and its frequency is not meaningful. This chain links TRBV12-3 or TRBV12-4 with TRBJ2-7, with a weak D call TRBD2 (5 bases). The CDR3 has 11 residues. Trimming took off 4 bases at V and 10 bases at J, with 11 bases between the two ends. CDR3 region: CASSYGDPQYF. Here the CDR3 DNA reads TGTGCCAGCAGTTACGGGGATCCTCAGTACTTC.

The sample holds many counts of this clonotype. This beta chain represents an off-target read in a library built for alpha chains; its size is of limited meaning. This chain joins TRBV28 and TRBJ2-7; TRBD2 agrees at 13 bases. The V segment lost 0 bases and the J segment 3 bases; nucleotides outside the gene matches: 2. The length of the CDR3 is 16 residues. CDR1 MDHEN and CDR2 SYDVKM come from the germline V gene. The CDR3 DNA is TGTGCCAGCAGTTTATGGGGGACTAGCGGGGACTACGAGCAGTACTTC. It translates to CASSLWGTSGDYEQYF.

This clonotype was detected ten times or more. This beta chain is a stray sequence in a library constructed for alpha chains; its clone size is not meaningful. The genes are TRBV6-1 and TRBJ2-5; TRBD1 might be the D (6 bases). Trimming took 4 bases from V and 2 from J, leaving 14 bases between them. The CDR3 runs to 15 residues. CDR1 is MNHNS and CDR2 is SASEGT in the germline V gene. The CDR3 is CASSALQGTQETQYF. CDR3 bases: TGTGCCAGCAGTGCACTTCAGGGGACACAAGAGACCCAGTACTTC.

In its sample, this clonotype was seen many times. This beta chain was picked up by a library intended for alpha chains and is off target, so its count carries little meaning. The genes are TRBV2 and TRBJ2-2; D is undetermined. CDR1 and CDR2 (germline): SNHLY, FYNNEI. This CDR3 spans 14 amino acids. V was cut by 3 bases and J by 3 bases, with 8 bases left in between. CDR3 in amino acids: CASSEVRYTGELFF. DNA for the CDR3: TGTGCCAGCAGTGAGGTTAGGTACACCGGGGAGCTGTTTTTT.